The 13 T cell receptor beta chains listed next were all sequenced from one sample in a study of blood T cell repertoires in COVID-19. The assay was immunoSEQ multiplex PCR, and TCRdb's table has in-frame clones only and misses some. Of some 11,000 clones listed, roughly four fifths are singletons. Source material: peripheral blood. The receptors originated from a woman aged 55-75 years with acute or convalescent COVID-19.

This clone was detected only a few times. The V gene is TRBV4-2, the J gene TRBJ1-5; D is possibly TRBD1 (5 bases). The CDR3 contains 22 residues. Trimming took off 1 base at V and 0 bases at J, with 28 bases between the two ends. Germline-derived CDR1 and CDR2 are LGHNA and YNFKEQ. The CDR3 nucleotides are TGTGCCAGCAGCCAAGTAGGGCGCGGCGGGGGGGGTCTTAAACCTAGCAATCAGCCCCAGCATTTT. Translated: CASSQVGRGGGGLKPSNQPQHF.

V gene TRBV28 combines with J gene TRBJ2-3, with D possibly matching TRBD2 (7 bases). The CDR3 loop spans 15 amino acids. The V end was cut by 3 bases, the J end by 3 bases, with 13 bases between. CDR1 and CDR2 from the germline V gene are MDHEN and SYDVKM. CDR3 DNA: TGTGCCAGCAGTTTGACGGGGGGCGGTACAGATACGCAGTATTTT. Translated: CASSLTGGGTDTQYF.

The chain is built from TRBV7-9 and TRBJ2-2; the match to TRBD1 covers 7 bases. Germline assignment: CDR1 SEHNR and CDR2 FQNEAQ (reference sequence). CDR3 length: 17 residues. Losses at the gene ends were 2 bases for V and 0 bases for J; bases not matched to a gene: 6. In DNA form, the CDR3 reads TGTGCCAGCAGCTTACAGGTGACAGGGACGAACACCGGGGAGCTGTTTTTT. Translation gives CASSLQVTGTNTGELFF.

This chain connects TRBV7-6 to TRBJ1-2; TRBD1 aligns across 10 bases. With 5 bases clipped from V and 7 bases from J, the junction kept 16 bases outside the gene matches. The CDR3 consists of 17 residues. Per germline, CDR1 SGHVS and CDR2 FNYEAQ. The CDR3 sequence is CASSISPRQDRGGGYTF. CDR3 in DNA: TGTGCCAGCAGCATCTCCCCGCGACAGGACAGGGGGGGTGGCTACACCTTC.

V gene TRBV2 combines with J gene TRBJ1-2, with D possibly matching TRBD1 (6 bases). The CDR3 runs 16 residues. V shed 7 bases and J shed 8 bases, with 26 bases lying between them. The germline CDR1 and CDR2 sequences are SNHLY and FYNNEI. The CDR3, as DNA: TGTGCCAGCATTCAAGGTTCGGCAGGGGTTATAGCAGGCTACACCTTC. Its protein product is CASIQGSAGVIAGYTF.

This clone was recorded once. The chain combines TRBV19 with TRBJ1-1; TRBD1 might be the D (5 bases). The CDR3 spans 12 residues. Germline V gene sequence: CDR1 LNHDA, CDR2 SQIVND (reference sequence). V gave up 6 bases and J gave up 7 bases, with 12 bases separating them. For the CDR3, the DNA is TGTGCCAGTAGAAGTGACAGCCTTGAAGCTTTCTTT. Its translation is CASRSDSLEAFF.

The chain joins TRBV6-2 or TRBV6-3 to TRBJ1-6; 9 bases line up with TRBD1. This CDR3 region has 16 residues. Losses at the gene ends were 6 bases for V and 6 bases for J; bases not matched to a gene: 9. Germline V lookup: CDR1 MNHEY, CDR2 SVGEGT. The CDR3 DNA follows: TGTGCCAGCAGCCGAGCCGGGACAGGGCTTAATTCACCCCTCCACTTT. This codes for CASSRAGTGLNSPLHF.

This chain uses TRBV7-9 with TRBJ2-7, with 8 bases that match TRBD1. The V segment lost 5 bases and the J segment 3 bases; nucleotides outside the gene matches: 12. This CDR3 region has 16 residues. Germline V gene sequence: CDR1 SEHNR, CDR2 FQNEAQ (reference sequence). The CDR3 nucleotides are TGTGCCAGCAGCACCGGACAGGGAGGCAGCTTCTACGAGCAGTACTTC. It yields the protein CASSTGQGGSFYEQYF.

The chain has TRBV7-8 and TRBJ2-2; tentative D call: TRBD1 (7 bases). V was cut by 8 bases and J by 6 bases, with 22 bases left in between. Germline CDR1 reads SGHVS; CDR2 reads FQNEAQ. The CDR3 is made up of 16 amino acids. Here the CDR3 reads CASHHPGGSPAGELFF. For the CDR3, the DNA is TGTGCCAGCCACCACCCAGGGGGGAGCCCCGCCGGGGAGCTGTTTTTT.

The chain employs TRBV20-1 and TRBJ2-2, with a weak D call TRBD1 (6 bases). This CDR3 has 14 amino acids. CDR1 DFQATT and CDR2 SNEGSKA come from the germline V gene (reference sequence). Between the trimmed V and J ends, which lost 3 bases and 1 base, there was a span of 9 bases. The CDR3 region has the DNA TGCAGTGCTAGTCCCAGGGGGAACACCGGGGAGCTGTTTTTT. Translated, it gives CSASPRGNTGELFF.

The chain uses TRBV6-6 and TRBJ1-1, with D unclear. This CDR3 comprises 14 residues. Germline V gene lookup returns CDR1 MNHNY and CDR2 SVGAGI (reference sequence). V dropped 2 bases and J dropped 2 bases, with 9 bases sitting between them. CDR3 DNA: TGTGCCAGCAGTTACCCTGAGACAAACACTGAAGCTTTCTTT. Protein sequence: CASSYPETNTEAFF.

V gene TRBV30 combines with J gene TRBJ1-3; TRBD1 matches 9 bases. Germline V gene sequence: CDR1 GTSNPN, CDR2 SVGIG (reference sequence). The CDR3 totals 15 residues. V lost 3 bases and J lost 1; bases outside the gene matches: 4. The CDR3 DNA reads as TGTGCCTGGAGCCGGGACAGGGTTTCTGGAAACACCATATATTTT. Translation gives CAWSRDRVSGNTIYF.

In its sample, this clone was seen once. The V gene is TRBV6-5, the J gene TRBJ1-3; D call uncertain. Trimming cost V 7 bases and J 3 bases, with 4 bases left between them. The CDR3 loop spans 11 amino acids. The germline CDR1 and CDR2 sequences are MNHEY and SVGAGI. The CDR3 region is CASIGGNTIYF. As DNA, the CDR3 is TGTGCCAGCATCGGTGGAAACACCATATATTTT.